The 25 T cell receptor beta chains below all came from one sample that was sequenced in a study of cytomegalovirus exposure and HLA in healthy donors. The table came from immunoSEQ multiplex PCR; TCRdb's copy has only in-frame clones and leaves some out. The sample carries roughly 71,000 clones, 94% recorded once. The sequencing sample was made of PBMCs. The source is a woman in her late teens or twenties in good health and CMV-seronegative.

The chain combines TRBV6-4 with TRBJ2-2; TRBD2 might be the D (6 bases). CDR3 size: 16 residues. V was clipped by 3 bases and J by 0 bases, with 11 bases between them. Germline loops: CDR1 MRHNA, CDR2 SNTAGT. CDR3: CASSETGTPNTGELFF. The CDR3 DNA follows: TGTGCCAGCAGTGAAACCGGGACTCCGAACACCGGGGAGCTGTTTTTT.

V usage is TRBV4-2 and J usage is TRBJ2-3; 8 bases line up with TRBD2. Germline CDR1 LGHNA, CDR2 YNFKEQ. The CDR3 is 16 residues long. V lost 4 bases to trimming and J lost 2 bases; unmatched junction nucleotides: 8. CDR3 residues: CASSPVLAANTDTQYF. The CDR3 DNA follows: TGTGCCAGCAGCCCAGTACTAGCGGCAAACACAGATACGCAGTATTTT.

The rearrangement links TRBV5-6 to TRBJ1-2; the D gene is possibly TRBD1 (5 bases). This CDR3 contains 18 residues. V lost 3 bases to trimming and J lost 0 bases, with 21 bases between them. The germline V gene has CDR1 SGHDT and CDR2 YYEEEE. DNA of the CDR3: TGTGCCAGCAGCTACAGACAGTCGTCGGCTAGACCTAACTATGGCTACACCTTC. As protein: CASSYRQSSARPNYGYTF. The full variable domain, with the rest looked up from reference TRBV5-6 and TRBJ1-2, is DAGVTQSPTHLIKTRGQQVTLRCSPKSGHDTVSWYQQALGQGPQFIFQYYEEEERQRGNFPDRFSGHQFPNYSSELNVNALLLGDSALYLCASSYRQSSARPNYGYTFGSGTRLTVV.

This rearrangement joins TRBV7-3 to TRBJ2-5; 12 bases fit TRBD2. The ends lost 5 bases at V and 7 bases at J; junction bases unmatched: 8. CDR3 size: 15 residues. Germline values: CDR1 SGHTA, CDR2 FQGTGA. In DNA, the CDR3 is TGTGCCAGCAGCCCACTAGCGGGGGGCTTTCGGACCCAGTACTTC. This codes for CASSPLAGGFRTQYF. The variable domain in full, completed from reference TRBV7-3 and TRBJ2-5, reads GAGVSQTPSNKVTEKGKYVELRCDPISGHTALYWYRQSLGQGPEFLIYFQGTGAADDSGLPNDRFFAVRPEGSVSTLKIQRTERGDSAVYLCASSPLAGGFRTQYFGPGTRLLVL.

The chain links TRBV7-9 to TRBJ1-6, with 7 bases matching TRBD1. V shed 6 bases and J 4 bases; nucleotides not matched to a gene: 6. Germline V gene data show CDR1 as SEHNR and CDR2 as FQNEAQ (reference sequence). This CDR3 has 15 residues. CDR3 sequence: CASSRQGSYNSPLHF. CDR3 DNA: TGTGCCAGCAGTCGACAGGGTTCGTATAATTCACCCCTCCACTTT.

The chain employs TRBV9 and TRBJ2-7, with 7 bases that match TRBD1. Germline-derived CDR1 and CDR2 are SGDLS and YYNGEE. Trimming at V came to 0 bases and at J to 3 bases, leaving 6 bases not matched to a gene. This CDR3 has 15 amino acids. The CDR3 DNA follows: TGTGCCAGCAGCGTAGGGGACAGAGGCTACTACGAGCAGTACTTC. This codes for CASSVGDRGYYEQYF.

In this sample, this clone turned up a few times. The chain couples TRBV30 to TRBJ2-7, with a possible D match to TRBD2 (5 bases). Trimming stripped 4 bases from V and 0 bases from J, with 10 bases between. Germline CDR1 GTSNPN, CDR2 SVGIG (reference sequence). The CDR3 spans 13 residues. The CDR3 loop reads CAWTDLSSYEQYF. In nucleotides, the CDR3 is TGTGCCTGGACGGACTTGAGCTCCTACGAGCAGTACTTC.

The chain joins TRBV28 to TRBJ1-1, with 9 bases matching TRBD1. The germline V gene encodes CDR1 MDHEN and CDR2 SYDVKM. J gave up 3 bases and V 3 bases, and 8 bases lay outside the gene matches. The CDR3 sequence is 16 residues long. Here the CDR3 reads CASSLTGGRSDTEAFF. CDR3 DNA: TGTGCCAGCAGTTTGACAGGGGGTAGGAGCGACACTGAAGCTTTCTTT. The complete variable domain, with remaining parts taken from reference TRBV28 and TRBJ1-1, reads DVKVTQSSRYLVKRTGEKVFLECVQDMDHENMFWYRQDPGLGLRLIYFSYDVKMKEKGDIPEGYSVSREKKERFSLILESASTNQTSMYLCASSLTGGRSDTEAFFGQGTRLTVV.

CDR3 coding DNA: TGCAGCGGGACGACAAGAGGCCCGGGGGGCTACACCTTC. The encoded protein is CSGTTRGPGGYTF. The chain employs TRBV29-1 and TRBJ1-2; D is unclear. CDR3 length equals 13 residues. CDR1 and CDR2 from the germline V gene are SQVTM and ANQGSEA. Trimming shortened V by 7 bases and J by 8 bases, and 20 bases separated the two germline ends.

The V gene is TRBV14, the J gene TRBJ1-6; 9 bases map to TRBD1. The ends lost 4 bases at V and 8 bases at J; junction bases unmatched: 6. Germline loops: CDR1 SGHDN, CDR2 FVKESK. CDR3 length: 15 residues. In nucleotides, the CDR3 is TGTGCCAGCAGCCCATACAGGGGGCTTGATTCACCCCTCCACTTT. Translated, it gives CASSPYRGLDSPLHF.

This clone came up once. The chain joins TRBV6-1 to TRBJ1-5; D unclear. V shed 10 bases and J shed 2 bases, with 18 bases lying between them. This CDR3 spans 15 amino acids. The germline V gene encodes CDR1 MNHNS and CDR2 SASEGT. The CDR3 nucleotides read TGTGCCACTGACCCCGGGGTAACAGGCAATCAGCCCCAGCATTTT. It specifies CATDPGVTGNQPQHF.

V is TRBV7-8 and J is TRBJ2-5; D may be TRBD1 (5 bases). The V end was cut by 5 bases, the J end by 5 bases, with 12 bases between. This CDR3 is 13 amino acids long. Germline loops: CDR1 SGHVS, CDR2 FQNEAQ. The CDR3 region is CASSRQGRETQYF. The CDR3 DNA sequence: TGTGCCAGCAGCCGGCAGGGTAGGGAGACCCAGTACTTC.

J is TRBJ2-3 and V is TRBV15; D unresolved. CDR1 LNHNV and CDR2 YYDKDF come from the germline V gene (reference sequence). Trimming cost V 6 bases and J 2 bases, with 6 bases left between them. The CDR3 totals 12 residues. The CDR3 DNA follows: TGTGCCACCAGGCAGTCCACAGATACGCAGTATTTT. Its translation is CATRQSTDTQYF.

The chain couples TRBV28 to TRBJ2-7, with TRBD1 matching over 7 bases. The germline gives CDR1 MDHEN, CDR2 SYDVKM. Trimming cost V 5 bases and J 3 bases; bases outside gene matches: 4. CDR3 length equals 13 residues. The CDR3 sequence is CASSPGQNYEQYF. CDR3 DNA sequence: TGTGCCAGCAGTCCGGGACAGAACTACGAGCAGTACTTC. Supplemented by reference TRBV28 and TRBJ2-7, the full variable domain reads DVKVTQSSRYLVKRTGEKVFLECVQDMDHENMFWYRQDPGLGLRLIYFSYDVKMKEKGDIPEGYSVSREKKERFSLILESASTNQTSMYLCASSPGQNYEQYFGPGTRLTVT.

The genes are TRBV7-2 and TRBJ1-1; TRBD1 agrees at 7 bases. The CDR3 is 15 residues long. With 4 bases clipped from V and 1 base from J, the junction kept 6 bases outside the gene matches. Germline lookup yields CDR1 SGHTA and CDR2 FQGNSA. The CDR3 is CASSSTGTRNTEAFF. CDR3 DNA sequence: TGTGCCAGCAGCTCGACAGGGACCCGGAACACTGAAGCTTTCTTT. Drawing the rest from reference TRBV7-2 and TRBJ1-1, the complete variable domain is GAGVSQSPSNKVTEKGKDVELRCDPISGHTALYWYRQSLGQGLEFLIYFQGNSAPDKSGLPSDRFSAERTGGSVSTLTIQRTQQEDSAVYLCASSSTGTRNTEAFFGQGTRLTVV.

CDR3 region: CASSSQGTGRLYGYTF. The CDR3 region has the DNA TGTGCCAGCAGCTCTCAGGGGACCGGGCGCCTTTATGGCTACACCTTC. The chain links TRBV11-2 to TRBJ1-2, with a weak D call TRBD1 (6 bases). Per the germline V gene, CDR1 is SGHAT and CDR2 is FQNNGV. The CDR3 sequence is 16 residues long. The V end lost 4 bases, the J end lost 5 bases, and 20 bases lay between the germline ends.

The genes are TRBV29-1 and TRBJ1-2; a weak D match, TRBD1 (5 bases). Germline CDR1 is SQVTM and CDR2 is ANQGSEA. Trimming removed 3 bases from V and 9 bases from J, with 14 bases in between. CDR3 size: 12 residues. The DNA of the CDR3 is TGCAGCGTTGATCAGGGTCTTCTGAGCTACACCTTC. Translation gives CSVDQGLLSYTF.

This rearrangement joins TRBV5-6 to TRBJ2-1, with a tentative D call TRBD2 (6 bases). The V gene's germline CDR1 is SGHDT and CDR2 YYEEEE. This CDR3 is 15 amino acids long. V was clipped by 0 bases and J by 4 bases, with 11 bases between them. The CDR3, as DNA: TGTGCCAGCAGCTTGGTGGAGGGGCGATACAATGAGCAGTTCTTC. Translated: CASSLVEGRYNEQFF. Based on the CDR3 plus reference TRBV5-6 and TRBJ2-1, the full variable domain is DAGVTQSPTHLIKTRGQQVTLRCSPKSGHDTVSWYQQALGQGPQFIFQYYEEEERQRGNFPDRFSGHQFPNYSSELNVNALLLGDSALYLCASSLVEGRYNEQFFGPGTRLTVL.

The rearrangement links TRBV25-1 to TRBJ1-1, with D unresolved. The V gene's germline CDR1 is MGHDK and CDR2 SYGVNS. CDR3 length equals 13 residues. Trimming stripped 5 bases from V and 3 bases from J, with 10 bases between. CDR3 bases: TGTGCCAGCAGTAGGAACAGTTACACTGAAGCTTTCTTT. This codes for CASSRNSYTEAFF.

This clone was recorded only once. The chain links TRBV28 to TRBJ1-2, with 8 bases aligning to TRBD1. V lost 5 bases to trimming and J lost 5 bases; unmatched junction nucleotides: 10. The germline CDR1 and CDR2 sequences are MDHEN and SYDVKM. This CDR3 comprises 15 residues. CDR3 protein: CASSIRTGLGYGYTF. DNA for the CDR3: TGTGCCAGCAGTATCAGGACAGGGTTGGGATATGGCTACACCTTC.

The rearrangement uses TRBV18 and TRBJ2-1, with D possibly matching TRBD1 (5 bases). Per the germline V gene, CDR1 is KGHSH and CDR2 is LQKENI. The CDR3 runs to 14 residues. V was cut by 3 bases and J by 5 bases, with 11 bases left in between. DNA of the CDR3: TGTGCCAGCTCACCCAAACAGGTGAACAATGAGCAGTTCTTC. Its translation is CASSPKQVNNEQFF.

This chain connects TRBV6-7 to TRBJ1-2; no firm D call. TRBV6-7 is an open reading frame, and its role is uncertain. The V end was cut by 6 bases, the J end by 3 bases, with 20 bases between. The CDR3 is made up of 16 amino acids. CDR3: CASSSMRAAPYYGYTF. The DNA of the CDR3 is TGTGCCAGCAGCAGTATGAGGGCGGCACCATACTATGGCTACACCTTC.

The chain is built from TRBV4-1 and TRBJ1-2; TRBD1 matches at 10 bases. J lost 5 bases, V lost 0 bases, and 3 bases had no gene match. The CDR3 totals 15 residues. Germline V gene lookup returns CDR1 MGHRA and CDR2 YSYEKL. The CDR3 DNA reads TGCGCCAGCAGCCAAGAAGCGGGACAGGGGTATGGCTACACCTTC. Protein product: CASSQEAGQGYGYTF.

J is TRBJ1-2 and V is TRBV18, with D perhaps TRBD1 (6 bases). In germline, CDR1 is KGHSH, CDR2 LQKENI. The CDR3 is 13 amino acids. Trimming took off 2 bases at V and 11 bases at J, with 15 bases between the two ends. This chain's CDR3 is CASSPGQGISYTF. Here the CDR3 DNA reads TGTGCCAGCTCACCAGGGCAGGGGATATCGTACACCTTC. Complete variable domain (other parts from reference TRBV18 and TRBJ1-2): NAGVMQNPRHLVRRRGQEARLRCSPMKGHSHVYWYRQLPEEGLKFMVYLQKENIIDESGMPKERFSAEFPKEGPSILRIQQVVRGDSAAYFCASSPGQGISYTFGSGTRLTVV.

J is TRBJ2-3 and V is TRBV21-1; TRBD1 was called by the table and not checked on the DNA. TRBV21-1 corresponds to a pseudogene. The length of the CDR3 is 15 residues. CDR3 nucleotides: TGTGCCAGCAGCTCACAGCAGCTAACCACAGATACGCAGTATTTT. It encodes CASSSQQLTTDTQYF.